This TCR beta chain was identified in a study of shared clonotypes between healthy human individuals. As to this clone: Its antigen is still unknown. This specimen includes other DNA sequences encoding the same CDR3.

General observations from the study: Sharing of clonotypes among donors was expected to vary with sequencing depth.

In the naive CD8 group, cells lacked CD45RO and were positively selected for CCR7, so terminally differentiated effector memory CD45RA+ cells were left out. Original analysis: There were no quality scores in the junction-only immunoSEQ sequences, so filtering differed. Clones were sequenced by immunoSEQ multiplex PCR, and TCRdb holds only the in-frame ones, with some missing. V and J calls and clone size are as listed in that table; D and trimming were resolved from the DNA. The top ten clones hold around 1% of a sample with roughly 2,000,000 clones, around 96% of them seen once. The sequence was obtained from a man between 18 and 35 years old in good health. The sequenced sample was naive CD8+ T cells sorted from blood.

CDR3 loop: CASSGGAEAFF. The DNA of the CDR3 is TGTGCCAGCAGTGGGGGTGCTGAAGCTTTCTTT. The V gene is TRBV6-1, the J gene TRBJ1-1; D not resolved. Germline V gene lookup returns CDR1 MNHNS and CDR2 SASEGT. Trimming removed 4 bases at V and 6 bases at J, with 6 bases between. This CDR3 spans 11 amino acids.